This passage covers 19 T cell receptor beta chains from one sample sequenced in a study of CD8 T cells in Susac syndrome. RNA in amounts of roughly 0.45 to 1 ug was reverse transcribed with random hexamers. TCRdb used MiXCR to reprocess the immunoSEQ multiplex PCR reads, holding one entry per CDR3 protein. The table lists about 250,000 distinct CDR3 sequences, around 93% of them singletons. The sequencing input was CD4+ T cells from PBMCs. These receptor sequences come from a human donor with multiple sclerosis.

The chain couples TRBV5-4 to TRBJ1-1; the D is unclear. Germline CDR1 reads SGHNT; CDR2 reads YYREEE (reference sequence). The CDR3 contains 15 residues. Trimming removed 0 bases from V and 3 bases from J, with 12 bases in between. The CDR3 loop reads CASSLASRQDTEAFF. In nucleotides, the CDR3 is TGTGCCAGCAGCTTGGCCTCGAGGCAGGACACTGAAGCTTTCTTT.

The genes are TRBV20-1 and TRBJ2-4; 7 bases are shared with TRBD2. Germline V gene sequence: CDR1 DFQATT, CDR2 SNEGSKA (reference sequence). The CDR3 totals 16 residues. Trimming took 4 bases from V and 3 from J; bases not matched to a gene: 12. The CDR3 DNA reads TGCAGTGCTACCAGTGTGTCAGCGGGAATCAAAAACATTCAGTACTTC. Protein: CSATSVSAGIKNIQYF.

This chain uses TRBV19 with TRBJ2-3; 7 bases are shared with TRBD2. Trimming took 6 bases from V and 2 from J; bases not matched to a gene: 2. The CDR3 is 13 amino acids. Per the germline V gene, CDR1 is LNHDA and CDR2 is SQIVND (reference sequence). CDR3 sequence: CASRAGVTDTQYF. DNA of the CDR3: TGTGCCAGTAGGGCGGGAGTCACAGATACGCAGTATTTT.

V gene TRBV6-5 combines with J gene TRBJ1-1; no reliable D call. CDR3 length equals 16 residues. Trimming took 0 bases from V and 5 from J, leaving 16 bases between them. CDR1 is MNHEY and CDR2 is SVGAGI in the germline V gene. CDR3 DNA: TGTGCCAGCAGTTACTCGAACTCACGGATCGCGACTGAAGCTTTCTTT. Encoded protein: CASSYSNSRIATEAFF.

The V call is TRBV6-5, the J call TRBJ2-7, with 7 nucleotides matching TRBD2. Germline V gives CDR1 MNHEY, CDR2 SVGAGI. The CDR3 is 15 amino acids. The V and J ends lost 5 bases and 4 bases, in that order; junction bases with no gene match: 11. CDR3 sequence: CASSGGAGVNYEQYF. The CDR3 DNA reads TGTGCCAGCAGTGGAGGGGCGGGGGTAAATTACGAGCAGTACTTC.

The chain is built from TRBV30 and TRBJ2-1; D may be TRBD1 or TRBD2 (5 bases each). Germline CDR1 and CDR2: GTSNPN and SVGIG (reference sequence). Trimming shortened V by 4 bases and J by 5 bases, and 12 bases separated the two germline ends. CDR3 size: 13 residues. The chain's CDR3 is CAWTGRGDNEQFF. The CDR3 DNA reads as TGTGCCTGGACGGGACGGGGCGACAATGAGCAGTTCTTC.

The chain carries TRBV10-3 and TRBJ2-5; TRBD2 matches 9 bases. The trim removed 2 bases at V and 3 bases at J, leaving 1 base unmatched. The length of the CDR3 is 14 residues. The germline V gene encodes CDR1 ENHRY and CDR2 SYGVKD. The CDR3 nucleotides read TGTGCCATCAGTGAGGCTAGCGGGGAAGAGACCCAGTACTTC. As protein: CAISEASGEETQYF.

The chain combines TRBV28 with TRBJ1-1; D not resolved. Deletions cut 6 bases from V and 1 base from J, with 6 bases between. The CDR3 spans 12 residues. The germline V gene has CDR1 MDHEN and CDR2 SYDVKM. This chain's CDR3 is CASRSRNTEAFF. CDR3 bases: TGTGCCAGCAGAAGTAGGAACACTGAAGCTTTCTTT. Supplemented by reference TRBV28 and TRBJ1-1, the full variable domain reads DVKVTQSSRYLVKRTGEKVFLECVQDMDHENMFWYRQDPGLGLRLIYFSYDVKMKEKGDIPEGYSVSREKKERFSLILESASTNQTSMYLCASRSRNTEAFFGQGTRLTVV.

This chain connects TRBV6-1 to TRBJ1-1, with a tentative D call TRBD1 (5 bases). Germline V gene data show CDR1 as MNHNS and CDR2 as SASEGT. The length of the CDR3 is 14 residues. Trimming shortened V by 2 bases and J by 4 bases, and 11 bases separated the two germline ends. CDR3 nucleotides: TGTGCCAGCAGTGAAATTCTCGGGGCCACTGAAGCTTTCTTT. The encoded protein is CASSEILGATEAFF.

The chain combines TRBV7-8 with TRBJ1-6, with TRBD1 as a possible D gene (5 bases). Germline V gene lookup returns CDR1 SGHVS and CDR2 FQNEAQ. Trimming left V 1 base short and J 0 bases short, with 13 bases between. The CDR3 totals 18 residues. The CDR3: CASSLEGQSSSYNSPLHF. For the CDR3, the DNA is TGTGCCAGCAGCTTAGAGGGGCAGTCGAGCTCCTATAATTCACCCCTCCACTTT.

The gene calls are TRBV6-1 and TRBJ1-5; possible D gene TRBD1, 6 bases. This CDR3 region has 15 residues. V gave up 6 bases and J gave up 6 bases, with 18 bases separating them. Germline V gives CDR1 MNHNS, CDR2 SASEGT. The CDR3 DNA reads TGTGCCAGCAGACCTCGGGGGGCAGGGGTTCAGCCCCAGCATTTT. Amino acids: CASRPRGAGVQPQHF.

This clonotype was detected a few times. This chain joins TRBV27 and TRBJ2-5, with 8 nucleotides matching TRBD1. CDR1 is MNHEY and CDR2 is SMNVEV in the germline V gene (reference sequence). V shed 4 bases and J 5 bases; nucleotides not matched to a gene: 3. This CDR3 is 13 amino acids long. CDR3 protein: CASSSYRGETQYF. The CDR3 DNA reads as TGTGCCAGCAGTTCCTACAGGGGGGAGACCCAGTACTTC.

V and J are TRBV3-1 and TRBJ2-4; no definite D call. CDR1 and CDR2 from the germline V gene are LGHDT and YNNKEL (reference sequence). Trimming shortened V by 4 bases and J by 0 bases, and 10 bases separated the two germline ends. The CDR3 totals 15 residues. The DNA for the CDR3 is TGTGCCAGCAGCCCCCTTCTGGGAGCCAAAAACATTCAGTACTTC. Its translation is CASSPLLGAKNIQYF.

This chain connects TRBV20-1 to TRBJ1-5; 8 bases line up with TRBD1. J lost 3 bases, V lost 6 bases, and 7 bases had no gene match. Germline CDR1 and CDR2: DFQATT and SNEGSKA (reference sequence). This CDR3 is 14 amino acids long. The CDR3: CSATTGGNNQPQHF. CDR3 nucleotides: TGCAGTGCCACTACAGGGGGGAACAATCAGCCCCAGCATTTT.

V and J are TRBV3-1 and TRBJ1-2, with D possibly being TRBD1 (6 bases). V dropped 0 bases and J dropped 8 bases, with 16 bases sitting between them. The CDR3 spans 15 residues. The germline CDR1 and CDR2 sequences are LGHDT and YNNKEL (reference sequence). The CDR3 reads CASSQDLSRGYGYTF. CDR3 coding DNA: TGTGCCAGCAGCCAAGATCTTTCCAGGGGTTACGGCTACACCTTC.

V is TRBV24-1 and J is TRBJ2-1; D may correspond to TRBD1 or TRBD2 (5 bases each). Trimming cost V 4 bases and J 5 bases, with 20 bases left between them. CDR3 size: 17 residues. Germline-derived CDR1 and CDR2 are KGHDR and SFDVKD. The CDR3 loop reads CATSDTFTGTSHNEQFF. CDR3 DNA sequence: TGTGCCACCAGTGACACCTTTACGGGGACCTCTCACAATGAGCAGTTCTTC.

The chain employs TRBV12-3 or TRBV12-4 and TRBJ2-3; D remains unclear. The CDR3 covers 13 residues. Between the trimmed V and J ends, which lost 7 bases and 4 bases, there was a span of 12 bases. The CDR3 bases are TGTGCCAGCACCTTAAGTGCTGCAGATACGCAGTATTTT. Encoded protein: CASTLSAADTQYF.

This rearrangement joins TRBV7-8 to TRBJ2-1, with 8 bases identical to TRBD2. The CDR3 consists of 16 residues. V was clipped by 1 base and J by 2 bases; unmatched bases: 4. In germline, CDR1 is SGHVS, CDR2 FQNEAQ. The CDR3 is CASSLVSRGAYNEQFF. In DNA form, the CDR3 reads TGTGCCAGCAGCTTAGTATCGCGGGGGGCCTACAATGAGCAGTTCTTC.

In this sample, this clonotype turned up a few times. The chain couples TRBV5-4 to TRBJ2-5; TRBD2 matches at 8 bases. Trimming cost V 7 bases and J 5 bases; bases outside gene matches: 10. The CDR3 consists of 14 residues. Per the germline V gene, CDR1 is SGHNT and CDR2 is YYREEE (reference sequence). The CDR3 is CASPGGPRGETQYF. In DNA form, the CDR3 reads TGTGCCAGCCCGGGGGGGCCGAGAGGGGAGACCCAGTACTTC.